The 12 T cell receptor beta chains below come from one sample, sequenced in a study of blood T cell repertoires in COVID-19. TCRdb keeps only in-frame clones here, not all; method: immunoSEQ multiplex PCR. The sample carries 140,000 to 150,000 clones, more than 70% recorded once. The specimen was peripheral blood. The receptors shown here come from a man aged 55 to 70 with active or convalescent COVID-19.

As to this clone: The same CDR3 can be traced to other DNA sequences in this sample. The chain couples TRBV19 to TRBJ1-5, with TRBD1 matching over 8 bases. The length of the CDR3 is 14 residues. Germline-derived CDR1 and CDR2 are LNHDA and SQIVND (reference sequence). Trimming at V came to 6 bases and at J to 4 bases, leaving 5 bases not matched to a gene. The CDR3, as DNA: TGTGCCAGTAGCCGGACAGGGTCTAATCAGCCCCAGCATTTT. Translating gives CASSRTGSNQPQHF.

CDR3 amino acids: CASSLREASGNTIYF. The CDR3 bases are TGTGCCAGCAGTCTTCGTGAGGCCTCTGGAAACACCATATATTTT. The chain combines TRBV6-5 with TRBJ1-3; D is unclear. The V gene's germline CDR1 is MNHEY and CDR2 SVGAGI. Trimming removed 5 bases from V and 0 bases from J, with 11 bases in between. The CDR3 loop spans 15 amino acids.

The chain employs TRBV28 and TRBJ2-6; maybe TRBD1 (5 bases). Germline assignment: CDR1 MDHEN and CDR2 SYDVKM. This CDR3 has 15 amino acids. V lost 6 bases, J lost 4 bases, and 13 bases lay in between. The DNA for the CDR3 is TGTGCCAGCAGCATCGACAGTACCGGGGCCAACGTCCTGACTTTC. Protein product: CASSIDSTGANVLTF.

The chain combines TRBV6-5 with TRBJ1-2; no firm D call. Germline V gene sequence: CDR1 MNHEY, CDR2 SVGAGI. The CDR3 loop spans 11 amino acids. The germline V and J ends were trimmed by 8 bases and 0 bases, with 4 bases remaining between them. CDR3 sequence reads: CASGTNYGYTF. In DNA form, the CDR3 reads TGTGCCAGCGGCACTAACTATGGCTACACCTTC.

The chain links TRBV5-6 to TRBJ2-7; 13 bases fit TRBD2. Trimming cost V 4 bases and J 4 bases; bases outside gene matches: 5. Germline V gives CDR1 SGHDT, CDR2 YYEEEE. The CDR3 consists of 15 residues. The CDR3 coding sequence is TGTGCCAGCAGCGTGGGACTAGCGGGATCGTACGAGCAGTACTTC. Translated, it gives CASSVGLAGSYEQYF.

The rearrangement links TRBV5-1 to TRBJ2-1; D possibly corresponds to TRBD2 (6 bases). From germline, CDR1 is SGHRS and CDR2 YFSETQ. This CDR3 has 15 residues. V shed 2 bases and J shed 9 bases, with 18 bases lying between them. The CDR3 DNA reads as TGCGCCAGCAGCTTTGGCCACCGGGGAGGACGTGAGCAGTTCTTC. This codes for CASSFGHRGGREQFF.

This chain connects TRBV5-1 to TRBJ1-6, with D hard to call. V lost 4 bases and J 0 bases, leaving 23 bases between the germline ends. Looked up from germline, CDR1 is SGHRS and CDR2 is YFSETQ. CDR3 length: 20 amino acids. The CDR3 loop is CASSPLLGIGRSSYNSPLHF. CDR3 nucleotide sequence: TGCGCCAGCAGCCCCCTACTTGGTATCGGCCGGAGCTCCTATAATTCACCCCTCCACTTT.

V gene TRBV3-1 (or the pseudogene TRBV3-2) combines with J gene TRBJ1-2; 10 nucleotides line up with TRBD1. The germline CDR1 and CDR2 sequences are LGHDT and YNNKEL (reference sequence). CDR3 length: 14 residues. V lost 1 base and J lost 5; bases outside the gene matches: 1. The CDR3 here is CASSQAGQGYGYTF. CDR3 DNA sequence: TGTGCCAGCAGCCAAGCGGGACAGGGGTATGGCTACACCTTC.

This chain connects TRBV19 to TRBJ2-1; no reliable D call. CDR3 length: 12 residues. Trimming took 1 base from V and 9 from J, leaving 7 bases between them. In germline, CDR1 is LNHDA, CDR2 SQIVND (reference sequence). The CDR3 DNA is TGTGCCAGTAGTATAGGATCGCGTGAGCAGTTCTTC. This encodes CASSIGSREQFF.

This clone was detected only a few times. The chain uses TRBV19 and TRBJ2-2; D is unresolved. Germline values: CDR1 LNHDA, CDR2 SQIVND (reference sequence). This CDR3 has 11 amino acids. Trimming shortened V by 3 bases and J by 7 bases, and 3 bases separated the two germline ends. CDR3 residues: CASSMSGELFF. Here the CDR3 DNA reads TGTGCCAGTAGTATGAGCGGGGAGCTGTTTTTT.

This chain connects TRBV27 to TRBJ2-1; no definite D call. V lost 8 bases, J lost 4 bases, and 15 bases lay in between. Germline CDR1 and CDR2: MNHEY and SMNVEV (reference sequence). The CDR3 runs 14 residues. This chain's CDR3 is CASADSDVYNEQFF. The CDR3 coding sequence is TGTGCCAGCGCCGACTCTGACGTATACAATGAGCAGTTCTTC.

This clone showed up just a few times. The chain couples TRBV19 to TRBJ2-5; perhaps TRBD2 as D (5 bases). Germline V CDR1 and CDR2: LNHDA, SQIVND (reference sequence). The CDR3 is made up of 13 amino acids. Trimming left V 10 bases short and J 4 bases short, with 16 bases between. The CDR3 loop reads CAISSDGGETQYF. Written as DNA, the CDR3 is TGTGCCATTAGCTCCGACGGAGGAGAGACCCAGTACTTC. Using reference TRBV19 and TRBJ2-5 for the parts outside the CDR3, the full variable domain is DGGITQSPKYLFRKEGQNVTLSCEQNLNHDAMYWYRQDPGQGLRLIYYSQIVNDFQKGDIAEGYSVSREKKESFPLTVTSAQKNPTAFYLCAISSDGGETQYFGPGTRLLVL.